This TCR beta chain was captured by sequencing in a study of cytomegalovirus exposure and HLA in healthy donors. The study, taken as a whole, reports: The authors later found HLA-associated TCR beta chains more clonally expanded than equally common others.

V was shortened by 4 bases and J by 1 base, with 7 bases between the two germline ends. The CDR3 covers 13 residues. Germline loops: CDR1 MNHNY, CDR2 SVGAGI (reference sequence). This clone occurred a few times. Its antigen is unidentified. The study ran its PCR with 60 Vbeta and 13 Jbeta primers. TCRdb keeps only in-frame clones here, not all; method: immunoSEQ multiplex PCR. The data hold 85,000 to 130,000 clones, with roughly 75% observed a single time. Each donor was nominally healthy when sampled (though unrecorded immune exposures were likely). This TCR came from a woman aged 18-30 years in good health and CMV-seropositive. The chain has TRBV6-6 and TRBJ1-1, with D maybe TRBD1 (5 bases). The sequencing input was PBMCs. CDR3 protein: CASSSQGNTEAFF. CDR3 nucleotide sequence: TGTGCCAGCAGTTCCCAGGGGAACACTGAAGCTTTCTTT.